This is a list of T cell receptor beta chains from one sample in a study of blood T cell repertoires in COVID-19. The assay was immunoSEQ multiplex PCR, and TCRdb's table has in-frame clones only and misses some. The sample lists approximately 230,000 clones; roughly 90% were seen once. Material: peripheral blood. Receptors were obtained from a man aged 30 to 45 who had recovered from COVID-19. Each CDR3 is given with its conserved first and last residue. The order of the fields is V gene, D gene, clone size, CDR3 length, J gene, CDR3 protein, CDR3 DNA. The D gene is left open where the match is weak. Clone size, where shown, is once, few, many, or a class for clones that have expanded.

TRBV27	TRBD1	.	16	TRBJ2-1	CASSTLPGQGNGEQFF	TGTGCCAGCAGCACCCTACCGGGACAGGGTAACGGTGAGCAGTTCTTC
TRBV7-2	TRBD2	.	16	TRBJ2-5	CASSPRGSGGRETQYF	TGTGCCAGCAGCCCCCGGGGTAGCGGGGGGCGGGAGACCCAGTACTTC
TRBV9	.	.	14	TRBJ1-1	CASSVDRANTEAFF	TGTGCCAGCAGCGTAGACAGGGCAAACACTGAAGCTTTCTTT
TRBV6-5	TRBD1	.	12	TRBJ2-7	CAIGQGALEQYF	TGTGCCATCGGACAGGGGGCTCTCGAGCAGTACTTC
TRBV7-9	.	.	14	TRBJ2-7	CASSLAGRGYEQYF	TGTGCCAGCAGCTTAGCTGGTAGGGGCTACGAGCAGTACTTC
TRBV21-1	.	.	18	TRBJ2-6	CASSGRTGGASGANVLTF	TGTGCCAGCAGCGGTCGGACAGGGGGCGCTTCTGGGGCCAACGTCCTGACTTTC
TRBV4-1	.	.	16	TRBJ2-7	CASSQDPRRVSYEQYF	TGCGCCAGCAGCCAAGATCCGAGACGGGTATCCTACGAGCAGTACTTC
TRBV7-9	.	.	12	TRBJ1-1	CASSYGYTEAFF	TGTGCCAGCAGCTACGGGTACACTGAAGCTTTCTTT
TRBV29-1	TRBD1	.	14	TRBJ1-2	CSVLRQGYDYGYTF	TGCAGCGTACTGCGACAGGGGTATGACTATGGCTACACCTTC
TRBV14	TRBD1	few	15	TRBJ2-7	CASSRGQGLSYEQYF	TGTGCCAGCAGTCGTGGACAGGGCCTCTCCTACGAGCAGTACTTC
TRBV7-6	TRBD1	.	16	TRBJ1-2	CASSSPLSGGNYGYTF	TGTGCCAGCAGCTCCCCCCTCTCAGGGGGGAACTATGGCTACACCTTC
TRBV11-3	TRBD1	.	13	TRBJ2-7	CASSVGTVGEQYF	TGTGCCAGCAGCGTAGGGACAGTCGGCGAGCAGTACTTC
TRBV6-6	.	.	13	TRBJ1-1	CASSYFGRAGAFF	TGTGCCAGCAGTTACTTCGGGAGGGCTGGAGCTTTCTTT
TRBV6-1	TRBD2	.	16	TRBJ2-3	CASSEVPGLGGDTQYF	TGTGCCAGCAGTGAAGTACCGGGACTAGGGGGAGATACGCAGTATTTT
TRBV5-1	.	.	14	TRBJ1-1	CASSLDRVETEAFF	TGCGCCAGCAGCTTGGACAGGGTGGAGACTGAAGCTTTCTTT
TRBV9	.	.	14	TRBJ1-2	CASSVSEGLRGYTF	TGTGCCAGCAGCGTATCGGAGGGGCTGCGAGGCTACACCTTC
TRBV5-4	.	.	13	TRBJ1-2	CASNSVTGHGYTF	TGTGCCAGCAACTCGGTAACTGGGCATGGCTACACCTTC
TRBV6-5	.	.	12	TRBJ1-1	CASSSGWTEAFF	TGTGCCAGCAGCTCCGGTTGGACTGAAGCTTTCTTT
TRBV9	.	.	15	TRBJ1-1	CASSVEGWANTEAFF	TGTGCCAGCAGCGTAGAGGGGTGGGCGAACACTGAAGCTTTCTTT
TRBV15	TRBD1	.	13	TRBJ2-7	CATGRDRGYEQYF	TGTGCCACCGGGCGGGACAGGGGCTACGAGCAGTACTTC
TRBV9	TRBD2	.	20	TRBJ2-3	CASSVGPPLKRGAPTDTQYF	TGTGCCAGCAGCGTAGGGCCCCCCCTTAAGCGGGGGGCACCCACAGATACGCAGTATTTT
TRBV7-2	TRBD1	.	15	TRBJ2-7	CASSLGISQGNEQYF	TGTGCCAGCAGCTTAGGGATATCACAGGGGAACGAGCAGTACTTC
TRBV10-3	.	.	13	TRBJ1-4	CAISGGMSEKLFF	TGTGCCATCAGCGGGGGAATGAGTGAAAAACTGTTTTTT
TRBV19	.	.	14	TRBJ1-2	CASSRGSPNYGYTF	TGTGCCAGTAGCCGGGGAAGTCCAAACTATGGCTACACCTTC
TRBV3-1/TRBV3-2	TRBD1	.	16	TRBJ2-2	CASSGRDRGFPGELFF	TGTGCCAGCAGCGGACGGGACAGGGGATTTCCCGGGGAGCTGTTTTTT
TRBV5-6	.	.	13	TRBJ1-1	CASSLPGPTEAFF	TGTGCCAGCAGCTTGCCAGGGCCCACTGAAGCTTTCTTT
TRBV7-9	.	many	13	TRBJ1-1	CASTTGQNTEAFF	TGTGCCAGCACTACGGGACAGAACACTGAAGCTTTCTTT
TRBV2	.	.	17	TRBJ2-5	CASSERIPNLAQETQYF	TGTGCCAGCAGTGAAAGAATCCCAAACCTAGCGCAAGAGACCCAGTACTTC
TRBV19	.	.	15	TRBJ1-1	CASSIGDTFYTEAFF	TGTGCCAGTAGTATAGGGGACACCTTTTACACTGAAGCTTTCTTT
TRBV3-1/TRBV3-2	.	.	14	TRBJ1-4	CASSQDAGAEKLFF	TGTGCCAGCAGCCAAGACGCAGGGGCTGAAAAACTGTTTTTT
TRBV7-6	.	.	15	TRBJ2-2	CASSLLAANTGELFF	TGTGCCAGCAGCCTTCTGGCCGCGAACACCGGGGAGCTGTTTTTT
TRBV5-4	TRBD1	.	14	TRBJ1-3	CASSSLTGVGTIYF	TGTGCCAGCAGCTCCTTGACAGGGGTTGGCACCATATATTTT
TRBV28	.	.	14	TRBJ1-5	CASSWNRGNQPQHF	TGTGCCAGCAGTTGGAACAGGGGCAATCAGCCCCAGCATTTT
TRBV5-8	TRBD2	.	15	TRBJ2-7	CASSGSGGGHYEQYF	TGTGCCAGCAGCGGGAGCGGGGGGGGGCACTACGAGCAGTACTTC
TRBV27	TRBD2	.	16	TRBJ2-3	CASSFQTGTSVNTQYF	TGTGCCAGCAGTTTCCAAACCGGGACTAGTGTAAATACGCAGTATTTT
TRBV5-1	TRBD1	.	14	TRBJ2-1	CASSFQGEYNEQFF	TGCGCCAGCAGCTTCCAGGGGGAATACAATGAGCAGTTCTTC
TRBV19	TRBD1	.	13	TRBJ2-7	CASSAAGGVEQYF	TGTGCCAGTAGTGCCGCAGGGGGCGTCGAGCAGTACTTC
TRBV6-2/TRBV6-3	.	.	11	TRBJ2-3	CASSYRDTQYF	TGTGCCAGCAGTTACCGAGATACGCAGTATTTT
TRBV6-6	.	.	16	TRBJ1-6	CASSYPGGGNNSPLHF	TGTGCCAGCAGTTACCCTGGCGGGGGAAATAATTCACCCCTCCACTTT
TRBV11-2	TRBD1	.	15	TRBJ1-5	CASSTGQGAFQPQHF	TGTGCCAGCAGCACTGGACAGGGGGCGTTTCAGCCCCAGCATTTT
TRBV11-2	TRBD2	.	16	TRBJ2-7	CASSPRLAGYHYEQYF	TGTGCCAGCAGCCCTCGACTAGCGGGGTACCACTACGAGCAGTACTTC
TRBV7-9	.	.	13	TRBJ1-1	CAFLFHGDTEAFF	TGTGCCTTCTTATTCCACGGGGACACTGAAGCTTTCTTT
TRBV7-9	TRBD2	many	15	TRBJ2-1	CASSFPSGGAWEQFF	TGTGCCAGCAGCTTTCCTAGCGGGGGGGCCTGGGAGCAGTTCTTC
TRBV5-1	.	.	15	TRBJ1-3	CASSQETGGGNTIYF	TGCGCCAGCAGCCAAGAGACAGGTGGTGGAAACACCATATATTTT
TRBV19	.	.	17	TRBJ1-5	CASSTIYRDFSNQPQHF	TGTGCCAGTAGTACGATATACCGGGACTTTAGCAATCAGCCCCAGCATTTT
TRBV9	TRBD2	.	16	TRBJ2-1	CASSMGLAGDYNEQFF	TGTGCCAGCAGCATGGGACTAGCGGGAGATTACAATGAGCAGTTCTTC
TRBV28	.	.	14	TRBJ1-2	CASSFSSGVRGYTF	TGTGCCAGCAGTTTCAGTTCAGGGGTGCGTGGCTACACCTTC
TRBV4-2	TRBD2	.	15	TRBJ2-3	CASSQSAGEGNTQYF	TGTGCCAGCAGCCAATCCGCGGGGGAAGGGAATACGCAGTATTTT
TRBV29-1	.	.	11	TRBJ2-7	CSAITGTTQYF	TGCAGCGCCATAACCGGGACAACACAGTACTTC
TRBV3-1/TRBV3-2	.	.	18	TRBJ2-5	CASSKTEKGLHRMETQYF	TGTGCCAGCAGCAAAACGGAAAAGGGACTTCATCGGATGGAGACCCAGTACTTC
TRBV4-3	.	few	16	TRBJ1-6	CASSQVLRVGGSPLHF	TGCGCCAGCAGCCAAGTACTACGTGTGGGAGGATCACCCCTCCACTTT
TRBV12-3/TRBV12-4	.	.	13	TRBJ1-1	CASRAFRATEAFF	TGTGCCAGCAGAGCCTTTCGTGCCACTGAAGCTTTCTTT